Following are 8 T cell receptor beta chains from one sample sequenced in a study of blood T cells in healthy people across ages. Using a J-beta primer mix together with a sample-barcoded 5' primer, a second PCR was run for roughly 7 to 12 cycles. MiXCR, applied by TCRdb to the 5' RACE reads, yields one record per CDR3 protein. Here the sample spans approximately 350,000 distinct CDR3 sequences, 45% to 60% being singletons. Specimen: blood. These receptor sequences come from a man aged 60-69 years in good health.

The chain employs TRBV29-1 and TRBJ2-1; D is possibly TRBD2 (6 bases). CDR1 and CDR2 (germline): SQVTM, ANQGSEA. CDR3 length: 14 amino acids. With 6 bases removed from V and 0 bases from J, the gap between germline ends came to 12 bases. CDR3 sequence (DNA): TGCAGCGTCGGGACTGCCCCCTCCTACAATGAGCAGTTCTTC. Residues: CSVGTAPSYNEQFF.

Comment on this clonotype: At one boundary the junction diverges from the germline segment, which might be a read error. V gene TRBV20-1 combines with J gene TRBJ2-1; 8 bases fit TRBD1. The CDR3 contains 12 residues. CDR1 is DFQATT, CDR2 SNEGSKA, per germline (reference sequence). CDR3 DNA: TGCAGTGTCCTGACAGGGGACAAGGAGCAGTTCTTC. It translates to CSVLTGDKEQFF.

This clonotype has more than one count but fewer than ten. The CDR3 loop reads CASSIHRVGETQYF. CDR3 coding DNA: TGTGCCAGCAGCATTCACAGGGTGGGAGAGACCCAGTACTTC. V and J are TRBV27 and TRBJ2-5; a possible D gene is TRBD1 (6 bases). The V end was cut by 6 bases, the J end by 4 bases, with 15 bases between. Germline CDR1 MNHEY, CDR2 SMNVEV (reference sequence). The CDR3 sequence is 14 residues long.

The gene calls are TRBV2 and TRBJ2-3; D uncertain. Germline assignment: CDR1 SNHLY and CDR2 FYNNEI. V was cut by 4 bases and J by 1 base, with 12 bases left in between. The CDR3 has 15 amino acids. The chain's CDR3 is CASSGWGIGTDTQYF. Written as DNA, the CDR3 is TGTGCCAGCAGTGGCTGGGGTATTGGCACAGATACGCAGTATTTT.

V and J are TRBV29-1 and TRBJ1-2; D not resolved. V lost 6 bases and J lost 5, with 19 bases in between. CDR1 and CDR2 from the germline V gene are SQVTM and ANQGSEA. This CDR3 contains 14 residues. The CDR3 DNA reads TGCAGCGTCCGACGACGGGATGGAGGGTATGGCTACACCTTC. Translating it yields CSVRRRDGGYGYTF.

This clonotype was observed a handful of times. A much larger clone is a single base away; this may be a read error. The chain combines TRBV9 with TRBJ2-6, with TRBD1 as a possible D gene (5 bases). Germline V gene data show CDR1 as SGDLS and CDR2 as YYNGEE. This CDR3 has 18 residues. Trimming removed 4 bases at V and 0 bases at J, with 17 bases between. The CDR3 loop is CASSPQGPGRSGANVLTF. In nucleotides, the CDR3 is TGTGCCAGCAGCCCCCAGGGCCCCGGTCGCTCTGGGGCCAACGTCCTGACTTTC.

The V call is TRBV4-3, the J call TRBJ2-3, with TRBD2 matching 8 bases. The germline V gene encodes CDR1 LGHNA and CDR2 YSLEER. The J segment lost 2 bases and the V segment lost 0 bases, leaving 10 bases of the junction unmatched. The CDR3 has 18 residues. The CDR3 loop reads CASSQDVPSGLATDTQYF. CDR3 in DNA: TGCGCCAGCAGCCAAGACGTCCCTAGCGGGTTGGCCACAGATACGCAGTATTTT.

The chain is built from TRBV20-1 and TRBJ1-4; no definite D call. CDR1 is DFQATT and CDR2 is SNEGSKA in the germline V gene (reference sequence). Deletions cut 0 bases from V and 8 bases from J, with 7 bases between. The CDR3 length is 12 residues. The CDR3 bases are TGCAGTGCTAGAGACGGTCCGGAAAAACTGTTTTTT. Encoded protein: CSARDGPEKLFF.